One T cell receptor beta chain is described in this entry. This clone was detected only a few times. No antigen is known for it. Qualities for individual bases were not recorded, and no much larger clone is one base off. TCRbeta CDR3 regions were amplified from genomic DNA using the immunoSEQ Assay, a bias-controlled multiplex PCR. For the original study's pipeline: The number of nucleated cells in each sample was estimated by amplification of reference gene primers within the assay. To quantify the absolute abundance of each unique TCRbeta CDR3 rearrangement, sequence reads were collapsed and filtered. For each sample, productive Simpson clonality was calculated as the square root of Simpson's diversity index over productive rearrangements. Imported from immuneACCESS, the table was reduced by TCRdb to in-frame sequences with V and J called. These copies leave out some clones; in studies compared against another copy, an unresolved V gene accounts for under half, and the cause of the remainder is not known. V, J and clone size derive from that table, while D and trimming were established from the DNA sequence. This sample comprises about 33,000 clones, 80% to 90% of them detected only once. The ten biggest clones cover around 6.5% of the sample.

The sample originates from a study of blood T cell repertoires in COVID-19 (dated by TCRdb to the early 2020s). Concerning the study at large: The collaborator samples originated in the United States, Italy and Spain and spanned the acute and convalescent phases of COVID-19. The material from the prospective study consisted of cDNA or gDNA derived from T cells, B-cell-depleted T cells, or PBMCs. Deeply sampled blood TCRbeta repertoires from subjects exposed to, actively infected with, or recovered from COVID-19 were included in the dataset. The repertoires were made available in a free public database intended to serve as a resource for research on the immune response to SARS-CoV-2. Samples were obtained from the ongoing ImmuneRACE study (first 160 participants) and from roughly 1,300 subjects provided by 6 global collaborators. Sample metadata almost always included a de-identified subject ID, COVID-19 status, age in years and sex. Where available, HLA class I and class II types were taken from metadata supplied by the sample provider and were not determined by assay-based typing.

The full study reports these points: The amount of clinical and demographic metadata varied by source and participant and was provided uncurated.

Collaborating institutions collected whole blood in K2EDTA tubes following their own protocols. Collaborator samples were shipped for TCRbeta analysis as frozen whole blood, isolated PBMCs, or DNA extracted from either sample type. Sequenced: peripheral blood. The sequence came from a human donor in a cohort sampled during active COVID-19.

In nucleotide form, the sequence is TGTGCCACCAGCAGTCTGACTAGCGGGGGACCCTACGGGCAGTTCTTC. It translates to CATSSLTSGGPYGQFF. The rearranged chain carries TRBV15 and TRBJ2-1; the central 12 bases match TRBD2. From V the trimming removes 3 bases and from J it removes 12 bases, while the gene matches leave 12 bases of the junction unaccounted for. CDR1 and CDR2 are drawn from the germline V gene (reference sequence): LNHNV, YYDKDF. Including the terminal cysteine and phenylalanine, the CDR3 comprises 16 residues. The retained sequence is limited to the CDR3, 48 bases, with the frame set at the first base.